A single count supports the clone carrying this TCR beta chain. Antigen unknown. These data originate in a study of Graves' ophthalmopathy and Graves' hyperthyroidism. About the research overall: Peripheral blood (taken before any treatment) was collected at initial diagnosis. Findings and caveats of the study: Sensitivity of around 86% and specificity of less than 82% were achieved when a 13-signature model separated ophthalmopathy from stable hyperthyroidism.

The authors amplified TCR beta CDR3 regions from RNA transcripts. First-round RT-PCR with HTBI primers preceded a second-round multiplex PCR. TCRdb recomputed calls from the multiplex PCR reads with MiXCR, one row per CDR3 protein. The sample yields some 390,000 distinct CDR3 sequences, about 17% seen once. Germline assignment: CDR1 SGHKS and CDR2 YYEKEE (reference sequence). V lost 2 bases and J lost 3, with 18 bases in between. The length of the CDR3 is 16 residues. Material for sequencing was peripheral blood. The rearrangement uses TRBV5-5 and TRBJ2-7; TRBD1 is a possible D gene (6 bases). The origin of this receptor is a woman younger than 35 with Graves' ophthalmopathy. The CDR3 DNA sequence: TGTGCCAGCAGCTTCTCCGGGGCAGGGGTCCTCTACGAGCAGTACTTC. It yields the protein CASSFSGAGVLYEQYF. Based on the CDR3 plus reference TRBV5-5 and TRBJ2-7, the full variable domain is DAGVTQSPTHLIKTRGQQVTLRCSPISGHKSVSWYQQVLGQGPQFIFQYYEKEERGRGNFPDRFSARQFPNYSSELNVNALLLGDSALYLCASSFSGAGVLYEQYFGPGTRLTVT.